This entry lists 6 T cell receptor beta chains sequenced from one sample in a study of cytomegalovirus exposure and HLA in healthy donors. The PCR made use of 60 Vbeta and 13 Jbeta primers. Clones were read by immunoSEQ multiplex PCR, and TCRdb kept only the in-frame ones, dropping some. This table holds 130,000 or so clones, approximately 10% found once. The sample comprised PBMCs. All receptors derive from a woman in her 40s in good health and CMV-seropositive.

The CDR3 spells CASSLGGQGVYEQYF. The CDR3 nucleotides read TGTGCCAGCAGCTTAGGGGGACAGGGGGTCTACGAGCAGTACTTC. This chain connects TRBV5-6 to TRBJ2-7; 11 bases are a match to TRBD1. Germline V gene lookup returns CDR1 SGHDT and CDR2 YYEEEE. V was pared by 2 bases and J by 3 bases, with 4 bases of the junction left unmatched. The CDR3 length is 15 residues.

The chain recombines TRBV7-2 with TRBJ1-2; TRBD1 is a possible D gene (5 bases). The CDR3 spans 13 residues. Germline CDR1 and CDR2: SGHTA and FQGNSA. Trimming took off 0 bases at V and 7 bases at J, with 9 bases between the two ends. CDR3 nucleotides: TGTGCCAGCAGCTTAGCGGCGGGGCTTGGCTACACCTTC. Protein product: CASSLAAGLGYTF.

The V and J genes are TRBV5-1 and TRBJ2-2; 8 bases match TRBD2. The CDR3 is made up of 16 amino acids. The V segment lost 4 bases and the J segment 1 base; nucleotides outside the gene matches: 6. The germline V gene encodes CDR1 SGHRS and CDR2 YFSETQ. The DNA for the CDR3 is TGCGCCAGCAGCGAAAAAACTAGCGGGAACACCGGGGAGCTGTTTTTT. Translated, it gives CASSEKTSGNTGELFF.

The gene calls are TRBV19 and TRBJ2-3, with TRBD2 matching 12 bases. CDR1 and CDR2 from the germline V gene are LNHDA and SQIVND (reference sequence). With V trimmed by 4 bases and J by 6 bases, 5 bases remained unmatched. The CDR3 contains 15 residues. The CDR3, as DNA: TGTGCCAGTAGTACTCCCGGGACTAGCGGGGATACGCAGTATTTT. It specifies CASSTPGTSGDTQYF.

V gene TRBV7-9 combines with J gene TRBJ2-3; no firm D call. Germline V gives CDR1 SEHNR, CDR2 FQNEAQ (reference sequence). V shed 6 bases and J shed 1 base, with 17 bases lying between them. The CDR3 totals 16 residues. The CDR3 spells CASSSIRGWGTDTQYF. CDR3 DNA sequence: TGTGCCAGCAGTTCTATTCGCGGTTGGGGCACAGATACGCAGTATTTT.

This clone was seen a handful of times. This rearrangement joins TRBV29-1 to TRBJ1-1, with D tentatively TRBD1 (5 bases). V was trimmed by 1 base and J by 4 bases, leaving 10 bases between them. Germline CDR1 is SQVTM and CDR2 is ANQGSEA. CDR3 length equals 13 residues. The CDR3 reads CSVEVGRVTEAFF. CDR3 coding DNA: TGCAGCGTTGAAGTGGGCAGGGTCACTGAAGCTTTCTTT.